The sequence of this T cell receptor beta chain was determined in a study of blood T cell repertoires in COVID-19. Across the study: From the United States, Italy and Spain came samples of acute and convalescent COVID-19. Nucleic acid was either cDNA or gDNA, and it came from T cells, B-cell-depleted T cells, or PBMCs.

Generated by immunoSEQ multiplex PCR, the TCRdb table keeps only in-frame clones and is missing some. The repertoire has roughly 100,000 clones, approximately 76% of them found once; the top ten carry approximately 19%. The V end was cut by 6 bases, the J end by 0 bases, with 14 bases between. The CDR3 is 15 residues long. Germline V lookup: CDR1 SNHLY, CDR2 FYNNEI. Sequencing was performed on peripheral blood. The sequence came from a woman between 65 and 79 years old with acute or convalescent COVID-19. The gene calls are TRBV2 and TRBJ2-5; a possible D gene is TRBD1 (5 bases). CDR3 in DNA: TGTGCCAGCAGCTCTTCCAGGGTGTACCAAGAGACCCAGTACTTC. It specifies CASSSSRVYQETQYF.